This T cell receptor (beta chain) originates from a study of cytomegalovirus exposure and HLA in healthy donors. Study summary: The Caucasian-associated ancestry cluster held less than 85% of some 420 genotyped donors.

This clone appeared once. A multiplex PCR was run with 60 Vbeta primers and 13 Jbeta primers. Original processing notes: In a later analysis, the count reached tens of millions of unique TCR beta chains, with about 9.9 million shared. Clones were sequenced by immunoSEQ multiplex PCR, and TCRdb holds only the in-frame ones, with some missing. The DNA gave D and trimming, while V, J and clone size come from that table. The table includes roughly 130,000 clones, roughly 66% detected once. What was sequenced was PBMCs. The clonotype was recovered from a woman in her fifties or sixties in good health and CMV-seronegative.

This CDR3 is CASSLGAGGGYGYTF. The CDR3 DNA follows: TGTGCCAGCAGCTTAGGGGCAGGAGGCGGCTATGGCTACACCTTC. The chain uses TRBV7-8 and TRBJ1-2; D gene ambiguous. V was trimmed by 1 base and J by 4 bases, leaving 13 bases between them. Germline lookup yields CDR1 SGHVS and CDR2 FQNEAQ. The CDR3 sequence is 15 residues long.